This T cell receptor beta chain is drawn from a study of spatial heterogeneity in lung cancer. Study in general: In raw reads, more than 9.5 appearances on average were recorded for each unique TCR and UMI combination.

Study-wide results and limits: When ubiquitous and regional expanded TCRs were counted, their numbers tracked ubiquitous and regional nonsynonymous mutations, respectively. In tumors, expanded intratumoral alpha and beta TCR counts tracked mutation counts.

Stated time point: sample taken at primary tumor resection. Material for sequencing was whole RNA from tumor, nontumor lung or frozen PBMC, left unsorted. This clonotype was observed at least ten times. What it binds is not known. The length of the CDR3 is 16 residues. V lost 5 bases to trimming and J lost 4 bases; unmatched junction nucleotides: 9. The germline V gene encodes CDR1 SGHTA and CDR2 FQGTGA. MiXCR was run by TCRdb on the 5' RACE reads, yielding one entry per CDR3 protein. The sample contains roughly 9,000 distinct CDR3 sequences, under 6.5% of which appear only once. Sequencing was performed on lung tumor tissue, taken at surgery. The genes are TRBV7-3 and TRBJ2-3; TRBD1 aligns across 10 bases. This sequence originates from a male donor with early-stage non-small cell lung cancer. The CDR3 bases are TGTGCCAGCAGCGCCAAGCGGACAGGGGGGGCAGATACGCAGTATTTT. Translated: CASSAKRTGGADTQYF.